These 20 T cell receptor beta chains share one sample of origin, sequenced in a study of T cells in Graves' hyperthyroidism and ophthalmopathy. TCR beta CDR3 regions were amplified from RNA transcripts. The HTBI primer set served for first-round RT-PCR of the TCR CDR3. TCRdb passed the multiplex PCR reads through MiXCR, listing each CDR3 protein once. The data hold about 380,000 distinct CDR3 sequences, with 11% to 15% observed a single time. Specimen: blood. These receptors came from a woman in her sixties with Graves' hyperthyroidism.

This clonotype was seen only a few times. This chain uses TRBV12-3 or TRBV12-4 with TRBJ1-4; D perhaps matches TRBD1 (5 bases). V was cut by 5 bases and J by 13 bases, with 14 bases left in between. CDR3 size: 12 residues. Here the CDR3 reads CASSPRQKGLFF. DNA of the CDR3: TGTGCCAGCAGTCCGCGACAGAAGGGACTGTTTTTT.

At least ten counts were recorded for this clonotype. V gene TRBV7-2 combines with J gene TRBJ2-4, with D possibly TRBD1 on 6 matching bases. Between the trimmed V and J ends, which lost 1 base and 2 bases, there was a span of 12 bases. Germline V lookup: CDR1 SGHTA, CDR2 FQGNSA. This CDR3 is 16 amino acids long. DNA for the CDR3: TGTGCCAGCAGCTTAGGGCAGGGGTATACCAAAAACATTCAGTACTTC. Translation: CASSLGQGYTKNIQYF. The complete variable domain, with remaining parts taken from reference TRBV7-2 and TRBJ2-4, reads GAGVSQSPSNKVTEKGKDVELRCDPISGHTALYWYRQSLGQGLEFLIYFQGNSAPDKSGLPSDRFSAERTGGSVSTLTIQRTQQEDSAVYLCASSLGQGYTKNIQYFGAGTRLSVL.

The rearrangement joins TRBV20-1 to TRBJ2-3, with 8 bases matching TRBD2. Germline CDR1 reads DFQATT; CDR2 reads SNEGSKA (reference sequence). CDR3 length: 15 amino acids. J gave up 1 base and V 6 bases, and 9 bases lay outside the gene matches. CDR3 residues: CSAPGASGRTDTQYF. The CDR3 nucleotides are TGCAGTGCCCCTGGGGCTAGCGGGCGCACAGATACGCAGTATTTT.

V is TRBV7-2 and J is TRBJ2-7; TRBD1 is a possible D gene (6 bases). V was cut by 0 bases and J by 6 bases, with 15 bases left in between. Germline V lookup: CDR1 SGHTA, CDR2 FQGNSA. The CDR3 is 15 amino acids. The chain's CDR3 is CASSLAVYRAVEQYF. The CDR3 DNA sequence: TGTGCCAGCAGCTTAGCGGTTTACAGGGCGGTCGAGCAGTACTTC. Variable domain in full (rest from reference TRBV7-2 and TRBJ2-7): GAGVSQSPSNKVTEKGKDVELRCDPISGHTALYWYRQSLGQGLEFLIYFQGNSAPDKSGLPSDRFSAERTGGSVSTLTIQRTQQEDSAVYLCASSLAVYRAVEQYFGPGTRLTVT.

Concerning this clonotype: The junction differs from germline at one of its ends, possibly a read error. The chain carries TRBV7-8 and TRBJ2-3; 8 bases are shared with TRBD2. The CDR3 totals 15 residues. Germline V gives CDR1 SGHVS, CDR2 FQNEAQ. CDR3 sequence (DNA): TGTGCCAGCAGCTTTTCGGGAGGGCCTCGGAATACGCACTATTTT. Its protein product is CASSFSGGPRNTHYF.

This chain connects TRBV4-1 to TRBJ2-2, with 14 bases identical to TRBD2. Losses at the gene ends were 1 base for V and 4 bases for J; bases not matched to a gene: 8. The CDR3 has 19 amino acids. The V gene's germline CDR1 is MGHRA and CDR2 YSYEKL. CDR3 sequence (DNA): TGCGCCAGCAGCCAAGCTCCGGGACTAGCGGGAGCAGGCACCGGGGAGCTGTTTTTT. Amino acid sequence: CASSQAPGLAGAGTGELFF.

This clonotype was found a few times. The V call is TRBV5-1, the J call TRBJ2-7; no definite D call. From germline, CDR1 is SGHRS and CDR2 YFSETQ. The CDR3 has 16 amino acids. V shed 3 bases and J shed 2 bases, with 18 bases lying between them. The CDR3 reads CASSSGRKVSTYEQYF. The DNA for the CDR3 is TGCGCCAGCAGCTCAGGACGGAAAGTGTCTACCTACGAGCAGTACTTC.

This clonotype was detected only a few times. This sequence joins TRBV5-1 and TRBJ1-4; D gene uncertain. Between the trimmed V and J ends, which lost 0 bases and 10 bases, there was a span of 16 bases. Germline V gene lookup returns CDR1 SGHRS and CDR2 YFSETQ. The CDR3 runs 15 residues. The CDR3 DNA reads TGCGCCAGCAGCTTGGCCGTTTCGGGGATATCAAAACTGTTTTTT. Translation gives CASSLAVSGISKLFF. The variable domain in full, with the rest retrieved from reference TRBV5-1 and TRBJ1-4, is KAGVTQTPRYLIKTRGQQVTLSCSPISGHRSVSWYQQTPGQGLQFLFEYFSETQRNKGNFPGRFSGRQFSNSRSEMNVSTLELGDSALYLCASSLAVSGISKLFFGSGTQLSVL.

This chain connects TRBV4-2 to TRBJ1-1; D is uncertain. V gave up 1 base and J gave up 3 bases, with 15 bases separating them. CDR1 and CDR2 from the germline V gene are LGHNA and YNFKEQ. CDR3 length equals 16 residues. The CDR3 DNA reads TGTGCCAGCAGCCAAGTTTCCAGCCGCCGGTACACTGAAGCTTTCTTT. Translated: CASSQVSSRRYTEAFF.

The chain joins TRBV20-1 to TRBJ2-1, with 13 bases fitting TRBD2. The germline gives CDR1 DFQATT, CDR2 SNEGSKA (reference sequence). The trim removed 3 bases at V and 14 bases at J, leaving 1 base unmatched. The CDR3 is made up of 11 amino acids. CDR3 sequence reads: CSARTSGRKFF. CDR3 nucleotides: TGCAGTGCTAGGACTAGCGGGAGGAAGTTCTTC.

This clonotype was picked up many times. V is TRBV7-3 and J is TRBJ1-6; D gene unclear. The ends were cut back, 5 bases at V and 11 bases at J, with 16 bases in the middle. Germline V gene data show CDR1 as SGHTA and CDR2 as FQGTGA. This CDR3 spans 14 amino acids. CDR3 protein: CASSPRLLETPLHF. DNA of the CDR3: TGTGCCAGCAGCCCCCGGCTGCTAGAGACACCCCTCCACTTT.

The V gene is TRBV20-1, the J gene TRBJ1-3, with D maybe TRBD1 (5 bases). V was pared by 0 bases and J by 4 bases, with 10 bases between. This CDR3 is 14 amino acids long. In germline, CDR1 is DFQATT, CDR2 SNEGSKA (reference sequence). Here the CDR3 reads CSAREGVSGNTIYF. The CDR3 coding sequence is TGCAGTGCTAGAGAGGGGGTCTCCGGAAACACCATATATTTT.

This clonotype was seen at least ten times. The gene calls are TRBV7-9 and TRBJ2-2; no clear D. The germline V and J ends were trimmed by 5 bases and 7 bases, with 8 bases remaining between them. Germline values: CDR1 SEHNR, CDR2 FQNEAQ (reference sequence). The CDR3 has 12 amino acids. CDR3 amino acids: CASSQQGGELFF. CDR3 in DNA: TGTGCCAGCAGCCAGCAAGGCGGGGAGCTGTTTTTT.

CDR3 in amino acids: CASSAGDRGYESDSGELFF. The DNA for the CDR3 is TGTGCCAGCAGCGCCGGGGACAGGGGGTATGAAAGTGACTCCGGGGAGCTGTTTTTT. The chain recombines TRBV11-2 with TRBJ2-2, with TRBD1 identical over 11 bases. There are 19 residues in the CDR3. Trimming at V came to 5 bases and at J to 6 bases, leaving 17 bases not matched to a gene. Germline V gene sequence: CDR1 SGHAT, CDR2 FQNNGV. Filled out from reference TRBV11-2 and TRBJ2-2, the complete variable domain reads EAGVAQSPRYKIIEKRQSVAFWCNPISGHATLYWYQQILGQGPKLLIQFQNNGVVDDSQLPKDRFSAERLKGVDSTLKIQPAKLEDSAVYLCASSAGDRGYESDSGELFFGEGSRLTVL.

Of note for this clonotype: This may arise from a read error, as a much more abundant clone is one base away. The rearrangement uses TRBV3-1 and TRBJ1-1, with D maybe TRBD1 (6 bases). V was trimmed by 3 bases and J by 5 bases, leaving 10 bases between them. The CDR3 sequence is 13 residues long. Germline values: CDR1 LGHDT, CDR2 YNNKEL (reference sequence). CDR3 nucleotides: TGTGCCAGCAGCCACGGGGGGCGGACTGAAGCTTTCTTT. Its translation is CASSHGGRTEAFF.

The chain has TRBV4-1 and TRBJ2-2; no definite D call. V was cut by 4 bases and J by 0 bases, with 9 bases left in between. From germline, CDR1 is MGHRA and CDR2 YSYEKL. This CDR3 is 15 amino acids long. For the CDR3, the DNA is TGCGCCAGCAGCCCACGGGCCACGAACACCGGGGAGCTGTTTTTT. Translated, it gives CASSPRATNTGELFF.

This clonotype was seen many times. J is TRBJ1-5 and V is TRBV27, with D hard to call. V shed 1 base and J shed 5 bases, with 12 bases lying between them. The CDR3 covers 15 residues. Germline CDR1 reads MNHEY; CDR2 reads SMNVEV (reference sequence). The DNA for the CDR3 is TGTGCCAGCAGTTTATACGCTGAGGGTTATCAGCCCCAGCATTTT. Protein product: CASSLYAEGYQPQHF.

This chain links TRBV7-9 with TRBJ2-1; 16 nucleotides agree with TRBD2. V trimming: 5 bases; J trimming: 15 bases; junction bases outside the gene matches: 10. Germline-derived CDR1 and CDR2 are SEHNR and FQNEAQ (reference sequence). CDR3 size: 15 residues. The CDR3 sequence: CASSLGTSGRAAAFF. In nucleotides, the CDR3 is TGTGCCAGCAGCCTAGGGACTAGCGGGAGGGCCGCAGCGTTCTTC. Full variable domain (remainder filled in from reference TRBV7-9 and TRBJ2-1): DTGVSQNPRHKITKRGQNVTFRCDPISEHNRLYWYRQTLGQGPEFLTYFQNEAQLEKSRLLSDRFSAERPKGSFSTLEIQRTEQGDSAMYLCASSLGTSGRAAAFFGPGTRLTVL.

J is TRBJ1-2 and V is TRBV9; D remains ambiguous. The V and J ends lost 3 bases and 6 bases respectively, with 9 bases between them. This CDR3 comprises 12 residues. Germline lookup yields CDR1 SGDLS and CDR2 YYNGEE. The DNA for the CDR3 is TGTGCCAGCAGCGCGTTTCTGAATGGCTACACCTTC. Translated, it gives CASSAFLNGYTF.

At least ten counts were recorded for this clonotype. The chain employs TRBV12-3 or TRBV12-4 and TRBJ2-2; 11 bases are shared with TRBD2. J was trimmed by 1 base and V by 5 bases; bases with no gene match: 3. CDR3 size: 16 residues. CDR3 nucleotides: TGTGCCAGCAGTCTTAGCGGGAGGGGGAACACCGGGGAGCTGTTTTTT. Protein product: CASSLSGRGNTGELFF.